This TCR beta chain was sequenced during a study of blood T cell repertoires in COVID-19. Study in general: The United States, Italy and Spain supplied acute and convalescent COVID-19 samples. PBMCs, B-cell-depleted T cells, or T cells provided the cDNA or gDNA that made up the material.

Germline-derived CDR1 and CDR2 are SGHDT and YYEEEE. The CDR3 runs to 14 residues. V dropped 4 bases and J dropped 0 bases, with 10 bases sitting between them. As handled by the study authors: Amplification of reference gene primers was used by the study to estimate nucleated cell counts. TCRdb keeps only in-frame clones here, not all; method: immunoSEQ multiplex PCR. V and J calls plus clone size are reproduced from that table; the DNA served to infer D and trimming. The data hold nearly 110,000 clones, with just over 90% observed a single time. Sequencing was performed on peripheral blood. This receptor was identified in a woman in her 30s with acute or convalescent COVID-19. The chain uses TRBV5-6 and TRBJ1-1, with D uncertain. The CDR3 DNA is TGTGCCAGCAGCCTGAGGCAGATGAACACTGAAGCTTTCTTT. Translating it yields CASSLRQMNTEAFF.